This TCR beta chain was found in a study of PD-1 blockade in classical Hodgkin lymphoma. Study-level background: Intravenous delivery of nivolumab at 3 mg/kg to patients occurred every 2 weeks.

Time point in this sample: cycle 4 day 1 (C4D1), after 5 to 7 weeks of nivolumab. Relapse after autologous stem cell transplantation occurred in every patient, and brentuximab vedotin exposure varied. Responses achieved at best were complete response, partial response or progressive disease. Study-wide points: A significant rise in TCR diversity by C4D1 was seen for CD4+ but not CD8+ cells.

Comment on this clone: Its antigen is unknown.

Sequencing used immunoSEQ multiplex PCR; TCRdb keeps in-frame clones, though not all of them. The data contain fewer than 55,000 clones, about 77% of them singletons. Sequencing was performed on peripheral blood mononuclear cells (PBMCs), taken before the fourth cycle of nivolumab. This TCR was sampled from a human donor with classical Hodgkin lymphoma.

The CDR3 here is CASSSAGTSNYGYTF. The CDR3 nucleotides read TGTGCCAGCAGTTCCGCCGGGACTTCCAACTATGGCTACACCTTC. This chain uses TRBV28 with TRBJ1-2; a possible D gene is TRBD1 (5 bases). This CDR3 has 15 residues. CDR1 is MDHEN and CDR2 is SYDVKM in the germline V gene. Trimming left V 4 bases short and J 2 bases short, with 14 bases between.